These 7 T cell receptor beta chains share one sample of origin, sequenced in a study of cytomegalovirus exposure and HLA in healthy donors. Primers for the PCR totalled 60 Vbeta and 13 Jbeta. Sequenced by immunoSEQ multiplex PCR; TCRdb stores in-frame clones only, minus some. The top ten clones hold 3% to 4% of a sample with about 190,000 clones, roughly 80% of them seen once. The specimen was PBMCs. The receptors here all came from a man aged 50 to 60 in good health and CMV-seronegative.

The genes are TRBV5-8 and TRBJ1-6; 7 nucleotides line up with TRBD1. CDR1 is SGHTS, CDR2 YDEGEE, per germline. The junction had 4 bases not matched to a gene; V was cut back by 3 bases and J by 1 base. This CDR3 region has 16 residues. In DNA, the CDR3 is TGTGCCAGCAGCTCTCCAGGGGGATCCTATAATTCACCCCTCCACTTT. It translates to CASSSPGGSYNSPLHF.

The table lists this clone with a count of one. The chain couples TRBV7-2 to TRBJ2-7, with 7 positions matching TRBD1. Germline-derived CDR1 and CDR2 are SGHTA and FQGNSA. V lost 11 bases, J lost 3 bases, and 10 bases stayed unmatched. CDR3 length: 13 amino acids. The CDR3 DNA reads TGTGCCTCACAGAGGGGGCCGGGCTACGAGCAGTACTTC. Translating it yields CASQRGPGYEQYF.

This chain links TRBV6-6 with TRBJ1-4; D is uncertain. Germline CDR1 MNHNY, CDR2 SVGAGI (reference sequence). The CDR3 is 14 amino acids. V lost 4 bases and J lost 8, with 14 bases in between. CDR3 DNA: TGTGCCAGCAGTTCTGTCCAGGTGGGCGAAAAACTGTTTTTT. Its protein product is CASSSVQVGEKLFF.

V is TRBV9 and J is TRBJ2-7, with D tentatively TRBD1 (5 bases). The CDR3 contains 14 residues. V gave up 0 bases and J gave up 6 bases, with 13 bases separating them. Germline CDR1 SGDLS, CDR2 YYNGEE. The CDR3 DNA is TGTGCCAGCAGCGTAGATCAGGCTAGGGGCGAGCAGTACTTC. Protein: CASSVDQARGEQYF.

This clone came up a few times. The J gene is TRBJ2-7, the V gene TRBV19; possible D gene TRBD1, 7 bases. Trimming left V 5 bases short and J 4 bases short, with 12 bases between. There are 13 residues in the CDR3. Per germline, CDR1 LNHDA and CDR2 SQIVND (reference sequence). The CDR3 DNA sequence: TGTGCCAGTAGTGCGGGACAGTATTACGAGCAGTACTTC. Protein: CASSAGQYYEQYF.

The rearrangement links TRBV6-1 to TRBJ1-2; TRBD1 agrees at 8 bases. Germline V gene data show CDR1 as MNHNS and CDR2 as SASEGT. The CDR3 spans 15 residues. Germline trimming cut 7 bases from V and 4 bases from J; bases unmatched to any gene: 11. The CDR3 DNA follows: TGTGCCAGCAAGTCAGGGGGCGCGCTCGTCTATGGCTACACCTTC. Its protein is CASKSGGALVYGYTF.

The rearrangement joins TRBV5-1 to TRBJ2-3, with 7 bases lining up with TRBD2. Germline CDR1 is SGHRS and CDR2 is YFSETQ. There are 14 residues in the CDR3. J gave up 2 bases and V 5 bases, and 5 bases lay outside the gene matches. Written as DNA, the CDR3 is TGCGCCAGCAGAAGCGGGGCCAACACAGATACGCAGTATTTT. Translation gives CASRSGANTDTQYF.